A selection of T cell receptor beta chains follows, all from one sample in a study of T-cell memory formation after mild COVID-19. One entry per CDR3 protein, called by TCRdb with MiXCR from the 5' RACE reads. This sample has fewer than 500,000 distinct CDR3 sequences, with about 23% found just once. Sequencing used PBMCs or a T cell subset sorted from them (not recorded which). The receptors derive from an adult woman who had mild COVID-19 (a few samples of this study predate the infection). Cell type and time point are not known. The CDR3 runs from the conserved cysteine through the conserved F or W.

j_gene | len | v_gene | CDR3aa
TRBJ2-7 | 22 | TRBV12-3/TRBV12-4 | CASSSQGGEGFRLLYIRLQQYF
TRBJ1-1 | 13 | TRBV12-3/TRBV12-4 | CASSFSSTTEAFF
TRBJ2-3 | 16 | TRBV13 | CASSIEAGPSTDTQYF
TRBJ2-1 | 16 | TRBV4-1 | CASSQGSRLSYNEQFF
TRBJ2-7 | 14 | TRBV12-3/TRBV12-4 | CASRLGAIRNEQYF
TRBJ2-1 | 21 | TRBV20-1 | CSARDLGSRRGGGSWHNEQFF
TRBJ2-3 | 12 | TRBV11-2 | CASGNPTDTQYF
TRBJ2-3 | 16 | TRBV7-9 | CASSTRTGGVTDTQYF
TRBJ2-7 | 13 | TRBV10-2 | CASSEGVFYEQYF
TRBJ2-7 | 15 | TRBV7-9 | CASSSPGNPSYEQYF
TRBJ2-3 | 16 | TRBV6-6 | CASHPRQQSMGDTQYF
TRBJ2-6 | 16 | TRBV6-6 | CASSSQGFSGANVLTF
TRBJ1-2 | 18 | TRBV6-5 | CASSYSATDLSVDYGYTF
TRBJ2-1 | 18 | TRBV5-1 | CASSWETPSGGSYNEQFF
TRBJ2-3 | 12 | TRBV4-1 | CASRGGGDTQYF
TRBJ1-2 | 15 | TRBV7-9 | CASSSSTGELYGYTF
TRBJ1-2 | 13 | TRBV7-2 | CASSLAWFWGYTF
TRBJ2-7 | 14 | TRBV5-6 | CASSLVRGSYEQYF
TRBJ1-4 | 13 | TRBV19 | CASTDPPGEKLFF
TRBJ2-3 | 13 | TRBV5-1 | CASGAGDTDTQYF
TRBJ1-1 | 14 | TRBV12-3/TRBV12-4 | CASSFGRTAVEAFF
TRBJ1-1 | 15 | TRBV5-1 | CASSSRTEMNTEAFF
TRBJ2-7 | 13 | TRBV30 | CAWSVHSSYEQYF
TRBJ2-2 | 15 | TRBV7-7 | CASSSGNLYTGELFF
TRBJ2-5 | 13 | TRBV29-1 | CSVEPPTQETQYF
TRBJ1-1 | 17 | TRBV5-4 | CASSPRGQGPVNTEAFF
TRBJ2-3 | 12 | TRBV12-3/TRBV12-4 | CAGRPDGASQYF
TRBJ2-7 | 12 | TRBV29-1 | CSVEVTNYEQYF
TRBJ2-1 | 13 | TRBV19 | CASSMGKYNEQFF
TRBJ2-7 | 16 | TRBV9 | CASSPRTSGTSYEQYF
TRBJ2-3 | 16 | TRBV7-6 | CASSLPRDNPTDTQYF
TRBJ2-5 | 13 | TRBV6-2/TRBV6-3 | CASSWSRGETQYF
TRBJ2-3 | 14 | TRBV20-1 | CSSQREGRGDTQYF
TRBJ2-4 | 17 | TRBV10-2 | CASSGPQGRGAKNIQYF
TRBJ2-5 | 15 | TRBV5-1 | CASSLQGAVYETQYF
TRBJ2-3 | 15 | TRBV29-1 | CSVPYQGRATDTQYF
TRBJ1-1 | 17 | TRBV3-1 | CASSQSSGRVLNTEAFF
TRBJ2-3 | 12 | TRBV10-3 | CAISVGLDTQYF